The 17 T cell receptor beta chains presented below share a single source sample, sequenced in a study of cytomegalovirus exposure and HLA in healthy donors. Researchers ran the PCR with 60 Vbeta and 13 Jbeta primers. Here immunoSEQ multiplex PCR was the method, and the copy in TCRdb shows in-frame clones only, minus some. Here the sample spans under 200,000 clones, 60% to 80% being singletons. Sequenced sample: PBMCs. The receptors stem from a woman aged 40 to 50 in good health and CMV-seropositive.

The gene calls are TRBV13 and TRBJ1-1; no reliable D call. V was trimmed by 4 bases and J by 6 bases, leaving 9 bases between them. Per germline, CDR1 PRHDT and CDR2 FYEKMQ (reference sequence). CDR3 length equals 12 residues. In DNA, the CDR3 is TGTGCCAGCAGCTCCCCCCCCGCTGAAGCTTTCTTT. Its protein product is CASSSPPAEAFF.

V and J are TRBV5-1 and TRBJ2-7; 9 bases are a match to TRBD1. The germline CDR1 and CDR2 sequences are SGHRS and YFSETQ. The CDR3 extends over 16 amino acids. V was pared by 0 bases and J by 7 bases, with 11 bases of the junction left unmatched. The CDR3 coding sequence is TGCGCCAGCAGCTTGGCCCCGGGACAGGGAGGCGAAGAGCAGTACTTC. Translation: CASSLAPGQGGEEQYF. Full variable domain (remainder filled in from reference TRBV5-1 and TRBJ2-7): KAGVTQTPRYLIKTRGQQVTLSCSPISGHRSVSWYQQTPGQGLQFLFEYFSETQRNKGNFPGRFSGRQFSNSRSEMNVSTLELGDSALYLCASSLAPGQGGEEQYFGPGTRLTVT.

This clone was seen a handful of times. The V call is TRBV4-3, the J call TRBJ1-2, with TRBD1 matching 9 bases. This CDR3 contains 17 residues. The germline gives CDR1 LGHNA, CDR2 YSLEER. The V gene end was trimmed by 0 bases and the J gene end by 4 bases; junction bases not matched to a gene: 9. For the CDR3, the DNA is TGCGCCAGCAGCCAAGACGGCGGGACAGGGATTATCTATGGCTACACCTTC. As protein: CASSQDGGTGIIYGYTF.

The chain recombines TRBV4-3 with TRBJ2-3; 9 bases line up with TRBD1. V shed 0 bases, J shed 1 base, and the junction held 5 bases outside the gene matches. CDR1 LGHNA and CDR2 YSLEER come from the germline V gene. CDR3 length: 17 residues. This CDR3 is CASSQEPQGAGTDTQYF. Written as DNA, the CDR3 is TGCGCCAGCAGCCAAGAACCACAGGGGGCAGGCACAGATACGCAGTATTTT.

The chain recombines TRBV10-2 with TRBJ2-1, with TRBD2 matching over 8 bases. The CDR3 covers 14 residues. The germline CDR1 and CDR2 sequences are WSHSY and SAAADI. V dropped 6 bases and J dropped 4; count of bases not matched to a gene: 5. The CDR3 is CASSGGARYNEQFF. CDR3 bases: TGCGCCAGCAGCGGGGGGGCAAGGTACAATGAGCAGTTCTTC.

This sequence joins TRBV10-1 and TRBJ2-1; the match to TRBD2 covers 9 bases. The CDR3 has 15 amino acids. V shed 2 bases and J 7 bases; nucleotides not matched to a gene: 6. The germline V gene encodes CDR1 WNHNN and CDR2 SYGVQD (reference sequence). CDR3 sequence reads: CASSELVAGENEQFF. The CDR3 nucleotides are TGCGCCAGCAGTGAGCTTGTAGCGGGAGAAAATGAGCAGTTCTTC.

This chain joins TRBV21-1 and TRBJ2-2; TRBD2, the D gene given by the table, was not confirmed from the DNA. TRBV21-1 is recorded as a pseudogene. The CDR3 is 19 residues long. Here the CDR3 reads CASSNSGGGNNANTGELFF. CDR3 DNA sequence: TGTGCCAGCAGCAATAGCGGGGGAGGTAACAACGCGAACACCGGGGAGCTGTTTTTT.

This chain uses TRBV19 with TRBJ2-5; 9 positions agree with TRBD2. With 6 bases clipped from V and 11 bases from J, the junction kept 16 bases outside the gene matches. The CDR3 runs to 15 residues. Germline V gene data show CDR1 as LNHDA and CDR2 as SQIVND (reference sequence). The CDR3 reads CASRGGAGGEEEQYF. DNA for the CDR3: TGTGCCAGTAGGGGAGGAGCGGGAGGAGAAGAGGAGCAGTACTTC.

This chain links TRBV29-1 with TRBJ2-3, with D maybe TRBD2 (5 bases). This CDR3 spans 16 amino acids. CDR1 SQVTM and CDR2 ANQGSEA come from the germline V gene. The V end was cut by 0 bases, the J end by 3 bases, with 16 bases between. The CDR3: CSVEDRARGPTDTQYF. In DNA form, the CDR3 reads TGCAGCGTTGAAGACCGGGCTAGAGGGCCTACAGATACGCAGTATTTT.

This clone was counted a few times. This chain links TRBV7-8 with TRBJ2-3; 7 nucleotides agree with TRBD1. The CDR3 covers 16 residues. Germline-derived CDR1 and CDR2 are SGHVS and FQNEAQ. V lost 5 bases to trimming and J lost 1 base; unmatched junction nucleotides: 9. The CDR3 loop is CASSPITGDGTDTQYF. Here the CDR3 DNA reads TGTGCCAGCAGCCCCATAACAGGGGACGGCACAGATACGCAGTATTTT.

The chain uses TRBV7-2 and TRBJ2-2, with no clear D. The CDR3 extends over 16 amino acids. Trimming took 1 base from V and 0 from J, leaving 9 bases between them. Per the germline V gene, CDR1 is SGHTA and CDR2 is FQGNSA. The CDR3 DNA sequence: TGTGCCAGCAGCTTAGAAACAGTAGCGAACACCGGGGAGCTGTTTTTT. This encodes CASSLETVANTGELFF.

This clone has more than one count but fewer than ten. The V call is TRBV5-4, the J call TRBJ1-4; D is ambiguous. V lost 0 bases, J lost 12 bases, and 9 bases lay in between. This CDR3 spans 12 amino acids. CDR1 and CDR2 from the germline V gene are SGHNT and YYREEE (reference sequence). CDR3 sequence: CASSLAGSQLFF. CDR3 nucleotide sequence: TGTGCCAGCAGCTTGGCCGGGTCTCAACTGTTTTTT.

The rearrangement joins TRBV7-8 to TRBJ1-1, with TRBD1 identical over 8 bases. The length of the CDR3 is 15 residues. The junction had 6 bases not matched to a gene; V was cut back by 5 bases and J by 1 base. Germline CDR1 and CDR2: SGHVS and FQNEAQ. In DNA, the CDR3 is TGTGCCAGCAGCCTGCTAGACAGGGGGAACACTGAAGCTTTCTTT. Protein sequence: CASSLLDRGNTEAFF.

The V call is TRBV6-5, the J call TRBJ1-1; D is possibly TRBD1 (6 bases). Germline assignment: CDR1 MNHEY and CDR2 SVGAGI. V was shortened by 5 bases and J by 0 bases, with 10 bases between the two germline ends. The CDR3 is 14 residues long. The CDR3 spells CASSRQAMNTEAFF. The DNA for the CDR3 is TGTGCCAGCAGTCGACAGGCCATGAACACTGAAGCTTTCTTT.

V gene TRBV5-4 combines with J gene TRBJ2-5, with 14 bases lining up with TRBD2. TRBJ2-7 explains the end of the DNA better; the J call may be wrong. Germline V gene sequence: CDR1 SGHNT, CDR2 YYREEE (reference sequence). The CDR3 totals 16 residues. DNA of the CDR3: TGTGCCAGCAGCTTGGGGACTAGCGGGGGGTCCTACGAGCAGTACTTC. Amino acid sequence: CASSLGTSGGSYEQYF.

This clone occurred a few times. The rearrangement joins TRBV30 to TRBJ1-1; D may be TRBD1 (6 bases). CDR3 length: 13 amino acids. V was clipped by 3 bases and J by 5 bases, with 13 bases between them. Germline CDR1 GTSNPN, CDR2 SVGIG (reference sequence). The CDR3 loop reads CAWRAGVRTEAFF. For the CDR3, the DNA is TGTGCCTGGAGAGCAGGGGTACGGACTGAAGCTTTCTTT.

J is TRBJ2-7 and V is TRBV7-9, with 8 bases lining up with TRBD1. CDR3 length equals 13 residues. Germline V gene sequence: CDR1 SEHNR, CDR2 FQNEAQ (reference sequence). V shed 6 bases and J 1 base; nucleotides not matched to a gene: 2. CDR3 sequence reads: CASSWDRSYEQYF. In DNA, the CDR3 is TGTGCCAGCAGTTGGGACAGGTCCTACGAGCAGTACTTC.